The present T cell receptor (beta chain) was sequenced within a study of cytomegalovirus exposure and HLA in healthy donors. Study findings and constraints: TCR beta V- and J-gene trimming was later associated with a missense DCLRE1C variant. When presence/absence was analysed, sequencing depth was taken to be roughly uniform across donors.

Each donor's status was that of a healthy bone marrow donor. The CDR3 totals 14 residues. Germline CDR1 reads LNHDA; CDR2 reads SQIVND (reference sequence). With 3 bases removed from V and 4 bases from J, the gap between germline ends came to 9 bases. About this clone itself: Its cognate antigen is unknown.

The study ran its PCR with 60 Vbeta and 13 Jbeta primers. Sequenced by immunoSEQ multiplex PCR; TCRdb stores in-frame clones only, minus some. This sample has some 100,000 clones, with about 86% found just once. The chain has TRBV19 and TRBJ2-2; a weak D match, TRBD2 (6 bases). Sample: PBMCs. The receptor was derived from a woman aged 25-40 years in good health and CMV-seronegative. The CDR3: CASSISRGTGELFF. Written as DNA, the CDR3 is TGTGCCAGTAGTATTTCGCGGGGCACCGGGGAGCTGTTTTTT. The whole variable domain, filled in from reference TRBV19 and TRBJ2-2, reads DGGITQSPKYLFRKEGQNVTLSCEQNLNHDAMYWYRQDPGQGLRLIYYSQIVNDFQKGDIAEGYSVSREKKESFPLTVTSAQKNPTAFYLCASSISRGTGELFFGEGSRLTVL.